This TCR beta chain was captured by sequencing in a study of blood T cell repertoires in COVID-19. On the study more broadly: Samples came from the United States, Italy and Spain, spanning acute and convalescent COVID-19.

For recovered donors of Cohort 3, there were two negative PCRs, clearance, or symptom resolution. The data were produced by immunoSEQ multiplex PCR, yet TCRdb's version contains in-frame clones alone and is incomplete. This sample has hundreds of thousands of clones, with approximately 91% found just once. The specimen sequenced was PBMCs or T cells enriched from blood (not recorded which). The TCR comes from a woman in her thirties or forties who had recovered from COVID-19.

CDR3 in DNA: TGTGCCAGCAGCTTAGGGAGGGGAGACGAGCAGTACTTC. This sequence encodes CASSLGRGDEQYF. The chain couples TRBV7-9 to TRBJ2-7; maybe TRBD2 (6 bases). This CDR3 region has 13 residues. V was pared by 1 base and J by 5 bases, with 9 bases between. The germline gives CDR1 SEHNR, CDR2 FQNEAQ (reference sequence).